The T cell receptor (beta chain) described here comes from a study of blood T cell repertoires in COVID-19. Germline assignment: CDR1 SNHLY and CDR2 FYNNEI. The CDR3 sequence is 13 residues long. Trimming cost V 8 bases and J 0 bases, with 10 bases left between them. Assay: immunoSEQ multiplex PCR; the TCRdb copy retains only in-frame clones and omits some. Of tens of thousands of clones detected, roughly 90% appear once; the ten largest clones hold 6.9%. The sequenced material came from peripheral blood. The clonotype comes from a human donor in a cohort sampled during active COVID-19. The gene calls are TRBV2 and TRBJ1-2; D gene unclear. The CDR3 loop reads CASGGLSNYGYTF. The CDR3 nucleotides read TGTGCCAGCGGAGGGCTCTCTAACTATGGCTACACCTTC. Full variable domain (rest looked up from reference TRBV2 and TRBJ1-2): EPEVTQTPSHQVTQMGQEVILRCVPISNHLYFYWYRQILGQKVEFLVSFYNNEISEKSEIFDDQFSVERPDGSNFTLKIRSTKLEDSAMYFCASGGLSNYGYTFGSGTRLTVV.